The sequence of this T cell receptor beta chain was determined in a study of neoadjuvant anti-PD-1 for oral cavity cancer (dated by TCRdb to the early 2020s). At the level of the whole study: Patients mostly received three to four biweekly doses of nivolumab at 3 mg/kg before curative-intent surgical resection. Patients with complete response, partial response or stable disease by RECIST 1.1 were defined as responders, whereas patients with progression were defined as non-responders. A roughly 34% response rate was observed in the parent correlative cohort, in which around eleven patients were included. For patients who did not progress, a fourth nivolumab dose was given around day 43, followed by definitive surgical resection on days 50-56.

Read against the paper, the sample's time point label means: after neoadjuvant nivolumab, at surgical resection. Patients were newly diagnosed with stage II-IVA oral cavity squamous cell carcinoma and had received no prior systemic or radiation treatment. The cohort was composed of patients with HPV-negative, locally advanced oral cavity squamous cell carcinoma. Peripheral blood mononuclear cells were analyzed directly and were not maintained or expanded in culture. Samples came from a longitudinal correlative study of a single-arm phase II trial of neoadjuvant nivolumab in oral cavity squamous cell carcinoma. Subject-matched pre- and post-treatment PBMCs and tumors from three responders and three non-responders were subjected to genomic DNA-based TCRbeta sequencing. Peripheral blood mononuclear cells were collected before nivolumab treatment and again after treatment, at the time of surgery. Genomic DNA was isolated from PBMCs using the Maxwell RSC DNA from Cells kit.

For deep sequencing, each PBMC sample was run in six replicates, with libraries mostly built from roughly 460 ng of input genomic DNA. The immunoSEQ hsTCRbeta kit was used to prepare TCRbeta libraries according to the manufacturer's instructions. The finished libraries were brought together in one pool at around 3.1 nM, which was then read using an Illumina NovaSeq 6000 S4 flow cell. Concerning the study's data processing: The immunoSEQ Analyzer handled quality control and preprocessing of the raw data. The analysis was restricted to productive rearrangements, with each unique CDR3 amino acid sequence defining a clonotype. Repertoire clonality was estimated as the Gini-Simpson index, computed with the R package tcR. Gini indices were compared with Student's t test, and associations with tumor size change were assessed by Pearson correlation. TCRdb provides this immuneACCESS table in a form limited to in-frame rearrangements. Some clones are lacking; in checked studies, under half of them reflect an unresolved V gene, and why the rest are absent is not known. V and J calls and clone size are those listed in that table; D and trimming were worked out from the DNA. Counted in this sample were roughly 9,500 clones; 65% to 70% of them appeared once. The top ten clones comprise 4% to 4.5% of the sample.

The research as a whole found: Higher pretreatment blood Treg/Th17 ratios correlated with higher pretreatment blood TCRbeta clonality and lower post-treatment tumor TCRbeta clonality. Only a few patients per response group were included in the TCR analyses, and the authors called for validation in larger cohorts. Within PBMCs, T cell clonality (Gini index) was significantly higher in non-responders than responders after neoadjuvant nivolumab.

For this chain, trimming is 7 bases at the V end and 7 bases at the J end, and the number of junction bases without a gene match is 13. The CDR3 has 15 amino acids, counting the end cysteine and phenylalanine. Only the CDR3 part of the read is kept: 45 bases, read in frame from the first base. CDR1 and CDR2, per the germline V gene, are SNHLY and FYNNEI. This clone was found a few times. It has no known antigen specificity. The input lacks base qualities; no much larger clone sits a single base away. The receptor comes from a person between 40 and 80 years old with oral cavity squamous cell carcinoma. The V gene is TRBV2 and the J gene is TRBJ1-2, and 9 bases in between align with TRBD1. The material was PBMCs, obtained after nivolumab (anti-PD-1) treatment. CDR3 loop: CASTKDRGTARGYTF. The bases are TGTGCCAGCACTAAGGACAGGGGAACAGCACGTGGCTACACCTTC.